This entry lists 19 T cell receptor beta chains sequenced from one sample in a study of blood T cell repertoires in COVID-19. TCRdb's copy holds only in-frame clones and misses some; the assay was immunoSEQ multiplex PCR. The data hold 120,000 to 150,000 clones, with more than 75% observed a single time. Sequencing was done on a sample of peripheral blood. The source is a man in his 60s with acute or convalescent COVID-19.

The gene calls are TRBV7-9 and TRBJ2-5, with TRBD2 matching 12 bases. Germline CDR1 SEHNR, CDR2 FQNEAQ (reference sequence). V gave up 5 bases and J gave up 5 bases; unmatched junction bases: 9. CDR3 length equals 16 residues. CDR3 protein: CASSPVGTSGRETQYF. CDR3 nucleotide sequence: TGTGCCAGCAGCCCCGTTGGTACTAGCGGGAGGGAGACCCAGTACTTC.

The chain carries TRBV18 and TRBJ2-1; TRBD1 matches 7 bases. Germline CDR1 reads KGHSH; CDR2 reads LQKENI. The V segment lost 4 bases and the J segment 3 bases; nucleotides outside the gene matches: 3. The CDR3 consists of 14 residues. The CDR3 DNA reads TGTGCCAGCTCACTTCGGGACAGCTACAATGAGCAGTTCTTC. This encodes CASSLRDSYNEQFF.

The chain carries TRBV2 and TRBJ2-2, with D perhaps matching TRBD1 (5 bases). Germline values: CDR1 SNHLY, CDR2 FYNNEI. The CDR3 consists of 13 residues. V lost 11 bases, J lost 4 bases, and 14 bases lay in between. The CDR3 DNA follows: TGTGCCGGGGCGGTTGGGTTCACCGGGGAGCTGTTTTTT. This codes for CAGAVGFTGELFF.

The sample holds a few counts of this clone. V usage is TRBV2 and J usage is TRBJ1-3; D call uncertain. Trimming cost V 4 bases and J 0 bases, with 19 bases left between them. This CDR3 is 18 amino acids long. The germline V gene has CDR1 SNHLY and CDR2 FYNNEI. In DNA form, the CDR3 reads TGTGCCAGCAGTGGGGAGGACGCCCAATCGAGCTCTGGAAACACCATATATTTT. Its protein is CASSGEDAQSSSGNTIYF.

This clone has just a few counts. The chain links TRBV27 to TRBJ2-4, with D possibly matching TRBD1 (6 bases). With 6 bases removed from V and 0 bases from J, the gap between germline ends came to 9 bases. The CDR3 is made up of 14 amino acids. Germline V gene lookup returns CDR1 MNHEY and CDR2 SMNVEV (reference sequence). Here the CDR3 DNA reads TGTGCCAGCAGGAACAGGGAAGCCAAAAACATTCAGTACTTC. It is translated as CASRNREAKNIQYF.

V and J are TRBV6-5 and TRBJ2-7, with D maybe TRBD1 (6 bases). The CDR3 has 14 amino acids. Germline loops: CDR1 MNHEY, CDR2 SVGAGI. Trimming removed 6 bases from V and 2 bases from J, with 14 bases in between. CDR3 protein: CASSSSQGTYEQYF. CDR3 bases: TGTGCCAGCAGCTCATCACAGGGAACCTACGAGCAGTACTTC.

In this sample, this clone turned up once. V is TRBV11-1 and J is TRBJ2-3, with 11 bases fitting TRBD2. The CDR3 covers 16 residues. Germline CDR1 is SGHAT and CDR2 is FQDESV (reference sequence). Trimming cost V 4 bases and J 3 bases; bases outside gene matches: 6. The CDR3 loop is CASSSGTSGQTDTQYF. CDR3 coding DNA: TGTGCCAGCAGCTCCGGGACTAGCGGACAAACAGATACGCAGTATTTT. Drawing the rest from reference TRBV11-1 and TRBJ2-3, the complete variable domain is EAEVAQSPRYKITEKSQAVAFWCDPISGHATLYWYRQILGQGPELLVQFQDESVVDDSQLPKDRFSAERLKGVDSTLKIQPAELGDSAMYLCASSSGTSGQTDTQYFGPGTRLTVL.

The V and J genes are TRBV4-1 and TRBJ2-7; 11 bases match TRBD2. With V trimmed by 0 bases and J by 0 bases, 7 bases remained unmatched. The germline V gene has CDR1 MGHRA and CDR2 YSYEKL. The CDR3 length is 18 residues. CDR3 bases: TGCGCCAGCAGCCAAGAGCCTAGCGGGAGGCTCAGCTCCTACGAGCAGTACTTC. The encoded protein is CASSQEPSGRLSSYEQYF.

This clone was observed once. V is TRBV6-5 and J is TRBJ1-6; D remains unclear. The CDR3 sequence is 14 residues long. Germline V gene sequence: CDR1 MNHEY, CDR2 SVGAGI. V lost 0 bases, J lost 10 bases, and 10 bases lay in between. The DNA of the CDR3 is TGTGCCAGCAGTTACTCGGAGGGCGTCTCACCCCTCCACTTT. Its protein product is CASSYSEGVSPLHF.

This clone was counted once. This chain uses TRBV2 with TRBJ2-4; 7 bases align to TRBD2. The CDR3 is 17 amino acids. The ends lost 6 bases at V and 1 base at J; junction bases unmatched: 12. Germline-derived CDR1 and CDR2 are SNHLY and FYNNEI. The CDR3 region has the DNA TGTGCCAGCAGCCCAAGCGGGGCGAAGGTGGCCAAAAACATTCAGTACTTC. Translated: CASSPSGAKVAKNIQYF.

The chain is built from TRBV29-1 and TRBJ2-1; TRBD2 agrees at 11 bases. The J segment lost 2 bases and the V segment lost 7 bases, leaving 4 bases of the junction unmatched. The CDR3 extends over 14 amino acids. Germline V gene lookup returns CDR1 SQVTM and CDR2 ANQGSEA. CDR3 residues: CSAEGLAAYNEQFF. The CDR3 nucleotides read TGCAGCGCTGAGGGACTAGCGGCCTACAATGAGCAGTTCTTC.

This chain connects TRBV5-1 to TRBJ2-1, with TRBD2 matching 10 bases. The CDR3 extends over 16 amino acids. CDR1 is SGHRS, CDR2 YFSETQ, per germline. V gave up 2 bases and J gave up 0 bases; unmatched junction bases: 2. Here the CDR3 DNA reads TGCGCCAGCAGCTTTGCTAGCGGGAGCTCCTACAATGAGCAGTTCTTC. This codes for CASSFASGSSYNEQFF.

The V and J genes are TRBV9 and TRBJ1-4, with 9 nucleotides matching TRBD1. The V gene's germline CDR1 is SGDLS and CDR2 YYNGEE. Germline trimming cut 4 bases from V and 7 bases from J; bases unmatched to any gene: 8. This CDR3 contains 15 residues. The CDR3 reads CASSIGTGTGEKLFF. CDR3 nucleotide sequence: TGTGCCAGCAGCATCGGGACAGGGACTGGTGAAAAACTGTTTTTT. The variable domain in full, with the rest retrieved from reference TRBV9 and TRBJ1-4, is DSGVTQTPKHLITATGQRVTLRCSPRSGDLSVYWYQQSLDQGLQFLIQYYNGEERAKGNILERFSAQQFPDLHSELNLSSLELGDSALYFCASSIGTGTGEKLFFGSGTQLSVL.

V and J are TRBV3-1 (or the pseudogene TRBV3-2) and TRBJ1-5; TRBD1 is a possible D gene (6 bases). The CDR3 has 15 amino acids. Per germline, CDR1 LGHDT and CDR2 YNNKEL (reference sequence). The V gene lost 5 bases and the J gene lost 5 bases, with 16 bases spanning the gap. The CDR3 DNA reads TGTGCCAGCAGCAATAACCAAAACAGGGATCAGCCCCAGCATTTT. This encodes CASSNNQNRDQPQHF.

The V gene is TRBV3-1 (or the pseudogene TRBV3-2), the J gene TRBJ1-2, with a weak D call TRBD1 (6 bases). CDR3 length: 15 residues. Per germline, CDR1 LGHDT and CDR2 YNNKEL (reference sequence). Trimming left V 1 base short and J 4 bases short, with 13 bases between. CDR3 DNA sequence: TGTGCCAGCAGCCAAGTGGGGGGGCGCCTCTATGGCTACACCTTC. It is translated as CASSQVGGRLYGYTF.

The chain combines TRBV30 with TRBJ2-1; D is undetermined. The CDR3 consists of 14 residues. CDR1 is GTSNPN and CDR2 is SVGIG in the germline V gene (reference sequence). Trimming took off 3 bases at V and 3 bases at J, with 12 bases between the two ends. Here the CDR3 reads CAWSGSLLYNEQFF. CDR3 DNA sequence: TGTGCCTGGAGCGGTAGCCTACTCTACAATGAGCAGTTCTTC. The variable domain in full, completed from reference TRBV30 and TRBJ2-1, reads SQTIHQWPATLVQPVGSPLSLECTVEGTSNPNLYWYRQAAGRGLQLLFYSVGIGQISSEVPQNLSASRPQDRQFILSSKKLLLSDSGFYLCAWSGSLLYNEQFFGPGTRLTVL.

The table lists this clone with many counts. This sequence joins TRBV3-1 (or the pseudogene TRBV3-2) and TRBJ2-3; perhaps TRBD2 as D (6 bases). CDR3 length: 16 residues. Germline lookup yields CDR1 LGHDT and CDR2 YNNKEL (reference sequence). Trimming took off 5 bases at V and 2 bases at J, with 17 bases between the two ends. The DNA for the CDR3 is TGTGCCAGCAGCTCCGGCTGGGAGGACCTCACAGATACGCAGTATTTT. Residues: CASSSGWEDLTDTQYF.

The V call is TRBV19, the J call TRBJ1-6; TRBD1 agrees at 8 bases. This CDR3 spans 15 amino acids. Trimming cost V 5 bases and J 9 bases; bases outside gene matches: 9. Looked up from germline, CDR1 is LNHDA and CDR2 is SQIVND (reference sequence). Here the CDR3 DNA reads TGTGCCAGTAGTGATAACAGGGGGACGGGTTCACCCCTCCACTTT. It is translated as CASSDNRGTGSPLHF.

CDR3 DNA: TGTGCCAGCAGCTTGGGCGGGAGGGCGAACACCGGGGAGCTGTTTTTT. Amino acids: CASSLGGRANTGELFF. The genes are TRBV5-4 and TRBJ2-2, with 9 bases fitting TRBD2. Germline V gene sequence: CDR1 SGHNT, CDR2 YYREEE (reference sequence). This CDR3 comprises 16 residues. Losses at the gene ends were 0 bases for V and 0 bases for J; bases not matched to a gene: 0.